Sequencing of this TCR beta chain was carried out in a study of T cell changes during pregnancy in multiple sclerosis. Assay: immunoSEQ multiplex PCR; the TCRdb copy retains only in-frame clones and omits some. The sample includes over 50,000 clones, 85% to 90% of them seen just once. CDR1 SNHLY and CDR2 FYNNEI come from the germline V gene. The CDR3 is 13 amino acids. The V and J ends lost 4 bases and 5 bases respectively, with 11 bases between them. The TCR was taken from a human donor whose cells served as feeder cells for cultures in a pregnancy study. The source material was peripheral blood from another person, used as feeder cells. This rearrangement joins TRBV2 to TRBJ1-1, with D perhaps matching TRBD1 (6 bases). The CDR3 bases are TGTGCCAGCAGTGTTGGTAGGGGGACTGAAGCTTTCTTT. Translated: CASSVGRGTEAFF.